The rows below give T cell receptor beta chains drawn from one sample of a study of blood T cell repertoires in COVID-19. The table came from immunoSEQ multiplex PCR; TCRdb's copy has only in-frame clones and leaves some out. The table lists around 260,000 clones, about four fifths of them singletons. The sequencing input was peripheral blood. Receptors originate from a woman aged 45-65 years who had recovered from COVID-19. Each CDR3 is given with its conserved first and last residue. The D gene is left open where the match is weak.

CDR3 protein: CASSLGGRLNEKLFF
J gene: TRBJ1-4
V gene: TRBV5-1
D gene: -

CDR3 protein: CSASPSSWQYF
J gene: TRBJ2-7
V gene: TRBV20-1
D gene: -

CDR3 protein: CASSLVGGLGEAFF
J gene: TRBJ1-1
V gene: TRBV5-1
D gene: -

CDR3 protein: CASSGQTYTYEQYF
J gene: TRBJ2-7
V gene: TRBV7-2
D gene: -

CDR3 protein: CASSRTSSGRSTDTQYF
J gene: TRBJ2-3
V gene: TRBV5-1
D gene: TRBD2

CDR3 protein: CASGSLEGRGYGYTF
J gene: TRBJ1-2
V gene: TRBV28
D gene: -

CDR3 protein: CASSPDSSGGNGYTF
J gene: TRBJ1-2
V gene: TRBV18
D gene: -

CDR3 protein: CASSFPGQAYEQYF
J gene: TRBJ2-7
V gene: TRBV7-2
D gene: TRBD1

CDR3 protein: CASSPGLALKAYEQYF
J gene: TRBJ2-7
V gene: TRBV4-3
D gene: TRBD2

CDR3 protein: CASKGAAVSSNQPQHF
J gene: TRBJ1-5
V gene: TRBV19
D gene: TRBD1

CDR3 protein: CASSQGQISYEQYF
J gene: TRBJ2-7
V gene: TRBV5-4
D gene: TRBD1

CDR3 protein: CASSYTGASTDTQYF
J gene: TRBJ2-3
V gene: TRBV6-5
D gene: TRBD1

CDR3 protein: CASSAGFYGYTF
J gene: TRBJ1-2
V gene: TRBV7-2
D gene: -

CDR3 protein: CASSFTGADTEAFF
J gene: TRBJ1-1
V gene: TRBV5-1
D gene: TRBD1

CDR3 protein: CASSSDTLWGDTQYF
J gene: TRBJ2-3
V gene: TRBV7-2
D gene: -

CDR3 protein: CASSFGLAASYEQYF
J gene: TRBJ2-7
V gene: TRBV27
D gene: TRBD2

CDR3 protein: CASSFQGSSEQYF
J gene: TRBJ2-7
V gene: TRBV12-3/TRBV12-4
D gene: -

CDR3 protein: CASSEAKSGQYNSPLHF
J gene: TRBJ1-6
V gene: TRBV2
D gene: -

CDR3 protein: CASSFQRGRSRQYF
J gene: TRBJ2-7
V gene: TRBV28
D gene: TRBD1

CDR3 protein: CASSEGPGLAGWEQYF
J gene: TRBJ2-7
V gene: TRBV2
D gene: TRBD2

CDR3 protein: CASSQAKTSGRDTQYF
J gene: TRBJ2-3
V gene: TRBV4-3
D gene: TRBD2

CDR3 protein: CASKPAGPNYGYTF
J gene: TRBJ1-2
V gene: TRBV25-1
D gene: -

CDR3 protein: CASRGRVYEQYF
J gene: TRBJ2-7
V gene: TRBV28
D gene: -

CDR3 protein: CASITRGYGYTF
J gene: TRBJ1-2
V gene: TRBV28
D gene: TRBD1

CDR3 protein: CASSQGISGDTGELFF
J gene: TRBJ2-2
V gene: TRBV3-1/TRBV3-2
D gene: TRBD2

CDR3 protein: CASSPRRSTDTQYF
J gene: TRBJ2-3
V gene: TRBV18
D gene: -

CDR3 protein: CASSQEPGRAGGETQYF
J gene: TRBJ2-5
V gene: TRBV4-3
D gene: -

CDR3 protein: CASQGRGNTGELFF
J gene: TRBJ2-2
V gene: TRBV10-3
D gene: -

CDR3 protein: CASSLSGGQAEAFF
J gene: TRBJ1-1
V gene: TRBV27
D gene: TRBD1

CDR3 protein: CASSMGQGDYEQYF
J gene: TRBJ2-7
V gene: TRBV19
D gene: TRBD1

CDR3 protein: CASSEGQGGNIQYF
J gene: TRBJ2-4
V gene: TRBV6-1
D gene: -

CDR3 protein: CASSRGDRGQETQYF
J gene: TRBJ2-5
V gene: TRBV5-1
D gene: TRBD1

CDR3 protein: CASGAGSNEKLFF
J gene: TRBJ1-4
V gene: TRBV6-1
D gene: -

CDR3 protein: CASSSRGGQPQHF
J gene: TRBJ1-5
V gene: TRBV27
D gene: -

CDR3 protein: CASSRTGVDQPQHF
J gene: TRBJ1-5
V gene: TRBV4-3
D gene: TRBD1

CDR3 protein: CASSLDLSGELFF
J gene: TRBJ2-2
V gene: TRBV11-3
D gene: -

CDR3 protein: CASSSFTLAGEDYEQYF
J gene: TRBJ2-7
V gene: TRBV7-8
D gene: TRBD2

CDR3 protein: CASGGLAGGPNEQFF
J gene: TRBJ2-1
V gene: TRBV3-1/TRBV3-2
D gene: TRBD2

CDR3 protein: CASSLPPDLVSSYNSPLHF
J gene: TRBJ1-6
V gene: TRBV7-8
D gene: -

CDR3 protein: CASSRTSGGAVAYNEQFF
J gene: TRBJ2-1
V gene: TRBV4-3
D gene: TRBD2

CDR3 protein: CASSKALTLAGDSYNEQFF
J gene: TRBJ2-1
V gene: TRBV21-1
D gene: -

CDR3 protein: CASSPSMAGGQETQYF
J gene: TRBJ2-5
V gene: TRBV27
D gene: TRBD2

CDR3 protein: CASSHTRGNSPLHF
J gene: TRBJ1-6
V gene: TRBV16
D gene: -

CDR3 protein: CASSLPDTYEQYF
J gene: TRBJ2-7
V gene: TRBV5-5
D gene: -

CDR3 protein: CASSQDLRGSGNTIYF
J gene: TRBJ1-3
V gene: TRBV4-2
D gene: -

CDR3 protein: CASSPSQVLEKLFF
J gene: TRBJ1-4
V gene: TRBV18
D gene: -

CDR3 protein: CASSLSGLQGYAFF
J gene: TRBJ1-1
V gene: TRBV27
D gene: -

CDR3 protein: CASTQPASYEQYF
J gene: TRBJ2-7
V gene: TRBV7-2
D gene: -

CDR3 protein: CASSMGLAGKVYNEQFF
J gene: TRBJ2-1
V gene: TRBV19
D gene: TRBD2

CDR3 protein: CASSLGWANEQFF
J gene: TRBJ2-1
V gene: TRBV7-7
D gene: -

CDR3 protein: CASSPGQWSLNEQFF
J gene: TRBJ2-1
V gene: TRBV28
D gene: -

CDR3 protein: CATGQGDEPQHF
J gene: TRBJ1-5
V gene: TRBV10-3
D gene: TRBD1

CDR3 protein: CAISGSGSRNEQFF
J gene: TRBJ2-1
V gene: TRBV10-3
D gene: TRBD2

CDR3 protein: CASKPDPTGDGYTF
J gene: TRBJ1-2
V gene: TRBV9
D gene: TRBD1

CDR3 protein: CASSSGGDTQYF
J gene: TRBJ2-3
V gene: TRBV7-3
D gene: -

CDR3 protein: CASSQSPGGGDGYTF
J gene: TRBJ1-2
V gene: TRBV4-3
D gene: TRBD1

CDR3 protein: CASRNRAGYQETQYF
J gene: TRBJ2-5
V gene: TRBV6-6
D gene: -

CDR3 protein: CASSLVPAAQETQYF
J gene: TRBJ2-5
V gene: TRBV7-8
D gene: -

CDR3 protein: CSVTGMGTDTQYF
J gene: TRBJ2-3
V gene: TRBV29-1
D gene: -

CDR3 protein: CASSPLGDANTGELFF
J gene: TRBJ2-2
V gene: TRBV27
D gene: -